This T cell receptor beta chain was captured in a study of T cell repertoires in cytomegalovirus infection. Across the whole study: Shared public TCR beta signatures pointed to both CMV infection and a matching HLA type. General study results and limits: Accumulated public TCR beta family frequency recognized individuals carrying CMV together with the relevant HLA. The ex vivo response showed dominance by HLA-C-restricted CMV-specific TCR beta clonotypes.

TCRdb reanalysed the reads using MiXCR and keeps one entry per CDR3 protein. The sample lists about 530,000 distinct CDR3 sequences, roughly 29% occurring once. As concerns this clonotype: Its antigen is undetermined.

Germline CDR1 is SGHTA and CDR2 is FQGNSA. This CDR3 region has 16 residues. The V end was cut by 0 bases, the J end by 2 bases, with 14 bases between. This chain uses TRBV7-2 with TRBJ2-7; D unclear. Source material: PBMCs. This TCR came from a human donor in good health (CMV status not recorded). Some clones in this sample may be carry-over from other donors' samples. The CDR3 is CASSLAGSGATYEQYF. For the CDR3, the DNA is TGTGCCAGCAGCTTAGCGGGGTCAGGTGCGACCTACGAGCAGTACTTC.